The clone carrying this T cell receptor (beta chain) turned up a few times. At the DNA level, this CDR3 is encoded by other sequences in the same sample as well. Germline-derived CDR1 and CDR2 are GTSNPN and SVGIG (reference sequence). This CDR3 has 13 amino acids. Trimming removed 1 base from V and 4 bases from J, with 8 bases in between. The data originate from a study of blood T cell repertoires in COVID-19. Under the authors' procedure: Estimation of nucleated cell counts was performed using reference gene primer amplification. Libraries were prepared by immunoSEQ multiplex PCR; TCRdb keeps only in-frame clonotypes and omits some of them. D and trimming come from the DNA, and the V and J calls and clone size come from that table. In the table there are under 200,000 clones, roughly 82% of which are singletons.

The sample comprised PBMCs or T cells enriched from blood (not recorded which). The J gene is TRBJ1-5, the V gene TRBV30; D is uncertain. The clonotype originates from an older woman with acute COVID-19. The CDR3 spells CAWSARSNQPQHF. DNA of the CDR3: TGTGCCTGGAGTGCCAGGTCAAATCAGCCCCAGCATTTT.